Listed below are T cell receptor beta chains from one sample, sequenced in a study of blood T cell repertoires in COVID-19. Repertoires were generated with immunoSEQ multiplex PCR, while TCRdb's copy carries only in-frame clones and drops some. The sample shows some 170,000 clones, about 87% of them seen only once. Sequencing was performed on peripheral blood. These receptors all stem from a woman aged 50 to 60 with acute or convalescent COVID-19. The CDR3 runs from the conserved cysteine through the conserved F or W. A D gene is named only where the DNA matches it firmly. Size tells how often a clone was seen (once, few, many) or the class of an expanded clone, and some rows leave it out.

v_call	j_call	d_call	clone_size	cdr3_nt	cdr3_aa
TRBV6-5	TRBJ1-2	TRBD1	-	TGTGCCAGCAACCCCGGGGGGGGGACAGCCTATGGCTACACCTTC	CASNPGGGTAYGYTF
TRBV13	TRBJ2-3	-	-	TGTGCCAGCAGCTTATCCGTAGAACCCGGTAGGGGAACAGATACGCAGTATTTT	CASSLSVEPGRGTDTQYF
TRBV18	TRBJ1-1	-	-	TGTGCCAGCTCACCGTGGGGGACTCCGGGCACTGAAGCTTTCTTT	CASSPWGTPGTEAFF
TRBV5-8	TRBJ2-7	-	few	TGTGCCAGCAGCTTGTACTACGAGCAGTACTTC	CASSLYYEQYF
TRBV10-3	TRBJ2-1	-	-	TGTGCCACGAATGAGGGGGGGGGATACAATGAGCAGTTCTTC	CATNEGGGYNEQFF
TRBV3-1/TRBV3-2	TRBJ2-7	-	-	TGTGCCAGCAGCCAAGCGGGGTGGGAGCAGTACTTC	CASSQAGWEQYF
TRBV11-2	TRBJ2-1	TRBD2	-	TGTGCCAGCAGCTCACCCTTACTAGCGGGGATATACAATGAGCAGTTCTTC	CASSSPLLAGIYNEQFF
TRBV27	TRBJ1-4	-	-	TGTGCCAGCAGTTTATCGGGGCCCTTTAGAAAACTGTTTTTT	CASSLSGPFRKLFF
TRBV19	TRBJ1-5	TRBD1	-	TGTGCCAGTAGTGGGACAGGGGGGTCTCAGCCCCAGCATTTT	CASSGTGGSQPQHF
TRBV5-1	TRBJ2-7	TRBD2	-	TGCGCCAGCAGCTTGGGATACCCTACTAGCGGGGGTTCCTACGAGCAGTACTTC	CASSLGYPTSGGSYEQYF
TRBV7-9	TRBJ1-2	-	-	TGTGCCAGCAGCTCGAACTGGGCCAGGTCCTATGGCTACACCTTC	CASSSNWARSYGYTF
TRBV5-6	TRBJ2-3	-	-	TGTGCCAGCAGCTTAGGACTCAGCACAGATACGCAGTATTTT	CASSLGLSTDTQYF
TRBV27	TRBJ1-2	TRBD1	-	TGTGCCAGCAGTTTAAGGTCAGGGGGTTTCTATGGCTACACCTTC	CASSLRSGGFYGYTF
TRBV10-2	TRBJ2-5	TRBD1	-	TGCGCCAGCAGTGAGTGGGACAGGGGACAAGAGACCCAGTACTTC	CASSEWDRGQETQYF
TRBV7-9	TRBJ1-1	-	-	TGTGCCTTAGGTGGACAAATGAACACTGAAGCTTTCTTT	CALGGQMNTEAFF
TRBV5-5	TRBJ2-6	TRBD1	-	TGTGCCAGCAGCTTCGGGACAGGTCTGTCTGGGGCCAACGTCCTGACTTTC	CASSFGTGLSGANVLTF
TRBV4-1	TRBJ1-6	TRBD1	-	TGCGCCAGCAGCCCCATGTGGGGACAGGGAAACTCACCCCTCCACTTT	CASSPMWGQGNSPLHF
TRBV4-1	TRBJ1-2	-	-	TGCGCCAGCAGCCAAGAGCAGACTACTAACTATGGCTACACCTTC	CASSQEQTTNYGYTF
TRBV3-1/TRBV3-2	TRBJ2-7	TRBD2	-	TGTGCCAGCAGCCAAGATCGCGGGAGGGCCCACGAGCAGTACTTC	CASSQDRGRAHEQYF
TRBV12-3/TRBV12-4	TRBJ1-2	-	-	TGTGCCAGCAGCCAGGGCCAGAGGGGCTACACCTTC	CASSQGQRGYTF
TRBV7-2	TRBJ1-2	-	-	TGTGCCAGCAGCCCTCAGGGGAACTATGGCTACACCTTC	CASSPQGNYGYTF
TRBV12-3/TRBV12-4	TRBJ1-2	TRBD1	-	TGTGCCAGCAGACCCACAGGGGGCCGGGGCTACACCTTC	CASRPTGGRGYTF
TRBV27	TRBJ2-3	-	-	TGTGCCAGCAGTTTAGGAGCCAGACCAGATACGCAGTATTTT	CASSLGARPDTQYF
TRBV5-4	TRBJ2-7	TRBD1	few	TGTGCCAGCAGCTCCCCGGACAGGGGGGACTACGAGCAGTACTTC	CASSSPDRGDYEQYF
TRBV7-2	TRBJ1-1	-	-	TGTGCCAGCAGCTTAGAGACAGTAACTGAAGCTTTCTTT	CASSLETVTEAFF
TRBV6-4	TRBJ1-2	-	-	TGTGCCAGCAGTCCCTCGACAGCCAACTATGGCTACACCTTC	CASSPSTANYGYTF
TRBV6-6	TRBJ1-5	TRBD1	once	TGTGCCAGCAATCGCCAGGGGGCGGGTCAGCCCCAGCATTTT	CASNRQGAGQPQHF
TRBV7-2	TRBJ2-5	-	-	TGTGCCAGCAGCCCCTCCCGGGAAGAGACCCAGTACTTC	CASSPSREETQYF
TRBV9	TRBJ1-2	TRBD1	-	TGTGCCAGCAGCGTCAGACAGGGGGCAGGCTATGGCTACACCTTC	CASSVRQGAGYGYTF
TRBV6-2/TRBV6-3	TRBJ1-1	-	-	TGTGCCAGCAGCTTAAGGTTGGAGGCTGAAGCTTTCTTT	CASSLRLEAEAFF
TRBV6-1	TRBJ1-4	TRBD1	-	TGTGCCAGCAGTGACAAAGACGGACAGGGGTTGGAAAAACTGTTTTTT	CASSDKDGQGLEKLFF
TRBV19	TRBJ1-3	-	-	TGTGCCAGTAGTTTCGACATTGCGGGAAACACCATATATTTT	CASSFDIAGNTIYF
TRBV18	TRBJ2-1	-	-	TGTGCCAGCTCAACGTTGAGCGATGAGCAGTTCTTC	CASSTLSDEQFF
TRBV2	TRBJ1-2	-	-	TGTGCCTCGGGGGGGAGCAACTATGGCTACACCTTC	CASGGSNYGYTF
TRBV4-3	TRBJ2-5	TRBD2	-	TGCGCCAGCAGCCCAAAGACTAGCGGGAGTAGCTACCAAGAGACCCAGTACTTC	CASSPKTSGSSYQETQYF
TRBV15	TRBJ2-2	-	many	TGTGCCACCAGCAGAGATCCCGGACCGTCAAGGGGGAACACCGGGGAGCTGTTTTTT	CATSRDPGPSRGNTGELFF